The 18 T cell receptor beta chains below come from one sample, sequenced in a study of shared clonotypes between healthy human individuals. Profiled with immunoSEQ multiplex PCR; TCRdb holds only in-frame clones, not every one. The sample includes a few million clones, more than 80% of them seen just once. What was sequenced was naive CD4+ T cells from PBMCs. The subset: CD45RA+ positively selected. All receptors derive from a man younger than 35 in good health. Some clones in this sample may be carry-over from other donors' samples.

CDR3 bases: TGTGCCAGCAGTTACTCTTTCTCGCGACGGAGTGAAAAACTGTTTTTT. Residues: CASSYSFSRRSEKLFF. V and J are TRBV6-5 and TRBJ1-4; no clear D. The CDR3 runs 16 residues. V lost 0 bases and J 7 bases, leaving 15 bases between the germline ends. Germline V gene lookup returns CDR1 MNHEY and CDR2 SVGAGI.

The chain recombines TRBV27 with TRBJ2-5; 8 bases line up with TRBD2. The CDR3 consists of 15 residues. With V trimmed by 6 bases and J by 3 bases, 9 bases remained unmatched. Germline assignment: CDR1 MNHEY and CDR2 SMNVEV (reference sequence). CDR3 amino acids: CASRNQREWKETQYF. CDR3 nucleotides: TGTGCCAGCAGAAATCAGCGGGAGTGGAAAGAGACCCAGTACTTC.

The chain links TRBV9 to TRBJ2-1; maybe TRBD1 (5 bases). Germline V CDR1 and CDR2: SGDLS, YYNGEE. V lost 0 bases, J lost 6 bases, and 13 bases lay in between. The CDR3 has 15 residues. The DNA for the CDR3 is TGTGCCAGCAGCGTAGAGATGACAGTCCCCAATGAGCAGTTCTTC. It specifies CASSVEMTVPNEQFF.

The chain carries TRBV25-1 and TRBJ2-3; the D gene is possibly TRBD2 (7 bases). V was trimmed by 4 bases and J by 4 bases, leaving 15 bases between them. The CDR3 is 15 amino acids. Germline CDR1 MGHDK, CDR2 SYGVNS. The CDR3 bases are TGTGCCAGCAGTGCCCGAGGGGGGAGGGCAGATACGCAGTATTTT. Its protein is CASSARGGRADTQYF.

J is TRBJ2-7 and V is TRBV5-1; unclear D gene. Germline CDR1 reads SGHRS; CDR2 reads YFSETQ. V lost 7 bases and J 7 bases, leaving 18 bases between the germline ends. This CDR3 has 13 residues. CDR3 bases: TGCGCCAGCGCCCCAGACCCGACTGGGGAGCAGTACTTC. It specifies CASAPDPTGEQYF.

The V gene is TRBV19, the J gene TRBJ2-5, with D unresolved. The CDR3 has 12 residues. Germline V CDR1 and CDR2: LNHDA, SQIVND (reference sequence). With 6 bases removed from V and 3 bases from J, the gap between germline ends came to 8 bases. As DNA, the CDR3 is TGTGCCAGTAGAGGAGACGAAGAGACCCAGTACTTC. Translation gives CASRGDEETQYF.

J is TRBJ1-1 and V is TRBV4-2; the D gene is possibly TRBD1 (5 bases). The CDR3 contains 17 residues. CDR1 and CDR2 (germline): LGHNA, YNFKEQ. V lost 1 base, J lost 0 bases, and 15 bases lay in between. The CDR3 nucleotides are TGTGCCAGCAGCCAAGGGGGGGGATGGCGGGTGAACACTGAAGCTTTCTTT. It specifies CASSQGGGWRVNTEAFF.

The chain couples TRBV28 to TRBJ2-7; 8 positions agree with TRBD2. The CDR3 totals 14 residues. Germline V gene data show CDR1 as MDHEN and CDR2 as SYDVKM. After removal of 6 bases from V and 2 bases from J, the junction contained 6 bases not matched to a gene. The CDR3 loop reads CASREIAGTYEQYF. The CDR3 nucleotides are TGTGCCAGCAGAGAGATAGCGGGAACCTACGAGCAGTACTTC.

CDR3 region: CASSPGGAASQSSYEQYF. CDR3 nucleotides: TGTGCCAGCAGCCCCGGGGGGGCGGCTAGCCAGAGCTCCTACGAGCAGTACTTC. The J gene is TRBJ2-7, the V gene TRBV7-8; TRBD2 aligns across 8 bases. With 5 bases clipped from V and 0 bases from J, the junction kept 15 bases outside the gene matches. Germline-derived CDR1 and CDR2 are SGHVS and FQNEAQ. The CDR3 totals 18 residues.

The V gene is TRBV28, the J gene TRBJ1-4, with unresolved D. Germline values: CDR1 MDHEN, CDR2 SYDVKM. This CDR3 is 13 amino acids long. V was cut by 6 bases and J by 13 bases, with 18 bases left in between. CDR3 in amino acids: CASRVLSEKALFF. For the CDR3, the DNA is TGTGCCAGCAGGGTCCTTAGTGAAAAGGCACTGTTTTTT.

The genes are TRBV27 and TRBJ2-2; TRBD1 matches at 7 bases. CDR1 MNHEY and CDR2 SMNVEV come from the germline V gene (reference sequence). V was pared by 2 bases and J by 1 base, with 19 bases of the junction left unmatched. The CDR3 has 21 amino acids. The CDR3 bases are TGTGCCAGCAGTTTAATTCTAGTTAGAACGGCTGGACAGGTGAACACCGGGGAGCTGTTTTTT. Encoded protein: CASSLILVRTAGQVNTGELFF.

The genes are TRBV7-3 and TRBJ2-1, with a weak D call TRBD1 (6 bases). CDR1 SGHTA and CDR2 FQGTGA come from the germline V gene. The CDR3 length is 15 residues. V dropped 5 bases and J dropped 2 bases, with 13 bases sitting between them. Written as DNA, the CDR3 is TGTGCCAGCAGCCCGAGGACAGCTACCTACAATGAGCAGTTCTTC. Residues: CASSPRTATYNEQFF.

The V gene is TRBV11-3, the J gene TRBJ2-1; 12 nucleotides line up with TRBD2. Germline V gene lookup returns CDR1 SGHNT and CDR2 YENEEA. The CDR3 contains 19 residues. V trimming: 1 base; J trimming: 6 bases; junction bases outside the gene matches: 13. The CDR3 bases are TGTGCCAGCAGCTTAGGGTCTAGCGGGAGGGTCTTGACGGGCAATGAGCAGTTCTTC. It is translated as CASSLGSSGRVLTGNEQFF. Looking up the rest from reference TRBV11-3 and TRBJ2-1 gives the full variable domain: EAGVVQSPRYKIIEKKQPVAFWCNPISGHNTLYWYLQNLGQGPELLIRYENEEAVDDSQLPKDRFSAERLKGVDSTLKIQPAELGDSAVYLCASSLGSSGRVLTGNEQFFGPGTRLTVL.

This sequence joins TRBV2 and TRBJ2-1; 7 bases are a match to TRBD2. Germline V lookup: CDR1 SNHLY, CDR2 FYNNEI. The J segment lost 10 bases and the V segment lost 5 bases, leaving 11 bases of the junction unmatched. CDR3 length: 14 residues. Here the CDR3 DNA reads TGTGCCAGCAGTCTCGAGGGAGGGCCCGGGGAGCAGTTCTTC. Translation gives CASSLEGGPGEQFF.

CDR3 nucleotide sequence: TGTGCCAGCAGCTTTCGACAGGACAGGGGACCTGGCAATCAGCCCCAGCATTTT. Encoded protein: CASSFRQDRGPGNQPQHF. This sequence joins TRBV5-6 and TRBJ1-5; 9 bases agree with TRBD1. The CDR3 extends over 18 amino acids. Losses at the gene ends were 2 bases for V and 2 bases for J; bases not matched to a gene: 11. Germline loops: CDR1 SGHDT, CDR2 YYEEEE.

This clone has a handful of counts. CDR3 DNA: TGTGCCAGCAGCTCCCCGGGAGGGGCTAACTATGGCTACACCTTC. Amino acid sequence: CASSSPGGANYGYTF. This sequence joins TRBV5-4 and TRBJ1-2; maybe TRBD1 (5 bases). Per the germline V gene, CDR1 is SGHNT and CDR2 is YYREEE (reference sequence). V shed 3 bases and J shed 0 bases, with 12 bases lying between them. The CDR3 totals 15 residues. Together with reference TRBV5-4 and TRBJ1-2, the CDR3 gives the full variable domain: ETGVTQSPTHLIKTRGQQVTLRCSSQSGHNTVSWYQQALGQGPQFIFQYYREEENGRGNFPPRFSGLQFPNYSSELNVNALELDDSALYLCASSSPGGANYGYTFGSGTRLTVV.

As to this clone: This specimen includes other DNA sequences encoding the same CDR3. The chain has TRBV30 and TRBJ2-5; 8 bases match TRBD2. The CDR3 runs to 12 residues. V lost 2 bases and J lost 5; bases outside the gene matches: 1. Germline V gene data show CDR1 as GTSNPN and CDR2 as SVGIG (reference sequence). CDR3 in amino acids: CAWSPGGETQYF. The CDR3 nucleotides read TGTGCCTGGAGTCCGGGGGGGGAGACCCAGTACTTC.

The CDR3 sequence is CASSDGTEGKPQHF. Here the CDR3 DNA reads TGCGCCAGCAGCGACGGGACAGAAGGGAAGCCCCAGCATTTT. This sequence joins TRBV5-1 and TRBJ1-5; TRBD1 matches 7 bases. The CDR3 consists of 14 residues. The J segment lost 8 bases and the V segment lost 4 bases, leaving 9 bases of the junction unmatched. CDR1 is SGHRS, CDR2 YFSETQ, per germline.